The present T cell receptor (beta chain) was sequenced within a study of a mutant IDH1 vaccine in newly diagnosed glioma (dated by TCRdb to 2020 to 2022). At the level of the whole study: The approximately 33 treated patients were around 60% male and around 40% female, with a mean age of approximately 40 years. Prior to enrollment, patients had been given standard therapy consisting of radiotherapy alone, temozolomide alone, or radiochemotherapy with temozolomide, with the combination given to most patients. Peripheral blood samples were drawn at six visits, namely V03 (baseline), V05, V07, V10, V12 and V13. For exploratory analyses, some 24 treated patients had longitudinal TCRB deep sequencing done wherever samples were available.

Of note for this clone: The antigen it recognizes is unknown. No clone much larger than this one lies a single base away; base qualities are absent.

Taken with the paper, the label for time point translates to: baseline, week 1 (first vaccination visit). The treatment or condition tag for this specimen amounts to: pre-vaccination baseline after standard-of-care therapy. Donors had newly diagnosed WHO grade 3 or 4 IDH1-mutant astrocytomas with loss of nuclear ATRX. The samples were drawn from NOA16, a multicentre, single-arm, open-label phase I trial in Germany that tested a mutant IDH1 peptide vaccine in humans for the first time. For immunogenicity testing, the blood drawn at visit V03 was used as the baseline sample. Genomic DNA for TCRB sequencing was isolated from EDTA blood with the DNeasy Blood and Tissue Kit. The CDR3 covers 16 residues, taking in both the cysteine and the phenylalanine. The sequence is cut down to CDR3 DNA, 48 bases in frame from base 1. Trimmed from V: 0 bases; trimmed from J: 9 bases; junction bases lacking a gene match: 9. Taken from the germline V gene (reference sequence), the CDR1 and CDR2 loops are SGHNT and YYREEE.

Here is what the overall study found, with its caveats: The authors noted that analyses of patient blood samples could not be reproduced because of sample limitations. PBMC samples for TCRB deep sequencing were selected based on availability. Across multiple MHC alleles, vaccine-induced immune responses were seen in 90% to 95% of patients. No apparent relationship was observed between pseudoprogression and alterations in the top peripheral T cell clonotypes detected by TCRB sequencing.

Library preparation used the immunoSEQ multiplex PCR assay. The hsTCRB Kit was used according to the manufacturer's protocol to amplify rearranged TCR beta chain sequences. TCRB libraries were sequenced on an Illumina MiSeq. The study's own analysis went as follows. The kit vendor's proprietary platform handled demultiplexing, trimming and gene mapping. This immuneACCESS table, as held by TCRdb, lists in-frame sequences with V and J called but not all clones. Of the missing ones, under half trace to an unresolved V gene in checked studies; the others have no known cause. V and J calls plus clone size are reproduced from that table; the DNA served to infer D and trimming. The table for this sample lists around 99,000 clones; around 77% of them were counted only once. 7.5% of the sample belongs to the ten largest clones.

The sample consisted of PBMCs, taken from a glioma patient treated with radiotherapy, temozolomide or both. This clonotype was sampled from a man between 40 and 49 years old with glioma. Rearrangement joined TRBV5-4 to TRBJ2-5; 12 central bases correspond to TRBD2. The nucleotide sequence reads as follows: TGTGCCAGCAGCTTGGGTACAACTAGCGGGAGGTCGCCCCAGTACTTC. It encodes CASSLGTTSGRSPQYF.